This T cell receptor beta chain was captured in a study of T cell repertoires in ileal Crohn's disease (dated by TCRdb to between 2018 and 2020). Looking at the study overall: The median duration of disease was 6 to 10 years, and at the time of surgery 35% of patients were active smokers. TCR repertoire analysis was performed in a few dozen Crohn's disease patients drawn from a prospective multicentre cohort. Running in parallel with the study was a multicentre cohort set up to find predictors of early endoscopic recurrence following ileocolonic resection. A total of 171 mucosal samples from 60 or so patients were sequenced, collected from several sites on the surgical specimen as well as at postoperative endoscopy. Every patient underwent surgery because of a complication, which was stricturing disease in roughly 60% and penetrating disease in approximately 40%. Postoperative therapy was given to about half of the patients, with thiopurines administered to some 10 patients and anti-TNF agents administered to 18 patients. A Rutgeerts score higher than i0 was the definition used for endoscopic postoperative recurrence.

For commercial TCRB immunosequencing, approximately 500 nanograms of biopsy DNA were submitted for each sample. A two-step, amplification bias-controlled multiplex PCR was used by Adaptive Biotechnology to amplify CDR3 regions from genomic DNA. The first PCR used primers for every V and J gene segment; the second PCR added barcodes and Illumina adapters. An Illumina instrument was used to sequence the CDR3 libraries. The original methods were these. The analysis drew on both the pipelines supplied by the vendor and custom analysis of the raw data in R/Bioconductor running R version 3.3.0. Clonality, which ranges from 0 to 1, was calculated as the inverse of the normalised Shannon entropy across all productive clones. High-frequency clones were defined as the repertoire share of the top 100 clones, retaining only clones passing a 95% confidence test. Overlap between samples was measured with the Morisita-Horn index, while repertoire diversity was measured with the Simpson index. TCRdb limited this immuneACCESS table to in-frame rearrangements with V and J called. A share of clones is missing; checked studies link under half to unresolved V genes, and the rest is unexplained. The V and J calls and clone size come from that table; D and trimming were worked out from the DNA. The sample data list over 14,000 clones, and roughly 80% of these were observed just once. Jointly, the top ten make up 4% to 5.5% of the sample.

Of note for this clone: It has no known antigen specificity. The sample holds no much larger clone one base away, and base qualities are not on file.

General conclusions and limits of the study: Endoscopic recurrence was linked to a higher percentage of high-frequency clones at surgery, and recurrence occurred in every patient whose clonality exceeded 26.8% (18/57). A significantly higher proportion of clonal expansions was observed in active smokers at surgery than in non-smokers (about 25% vs 18%, p=0.02). Mucosal CD4 and CD8 T cells were sorted and sequenced only in a subgroup of patients, the size of which was not stated. More high-frequency clones were carried by sorted CD8 T cells than by CD4 T cells, suggesting that mucosal expansions were mainly CD8.

To be eligible, patients had to be adults with ileal or ileocolonic Crohn's disease and an indication for ileocolonic resection. Before DNA extraction, whole ileal mucosal biopsies were kept frozen at -80 degrees C. A TRizol-based method was used to extract genomic DNA from the frozen whole biopsies, and the DNA was quantified with a NanoDrop 2000 spectrophotometer. From a lookup of the germline V gene, CDR1 and CDR2 are SNHLY and FYNNEI. The CDR3 holds 12 amino acids from the cysteine to the phenylalanine. Here the CDR3 DNA is all that survives: 36 bases in frame from base 1. V was cut back by 7 bases and J by 2 bases, leaving a gap of 8 bases between them.

The sequence is built from TRBV2 and TRBJ2-5, with the D gene call left open. The sample was ileal tissue. This clonotype was obtained from an adult with Crohn's disease. The base sequence is TGTGCCAGCAAACCAGAACAAGAGACCCAGTACTTC. It encodes CASKPEQETQYF.